These 11 T cell receptor beta chains came from one sample sequenced in a study of preoperative IRX-2 immunotherapy in early breast cancer. Treatment defined: preoperative locoregional IRX-2 cytokine immunotherapy. The table came from immunoSEQ multiplex PCR; TCRdb's copy has only in-frame clones and leaves some out. The sample comprises roughly 35,000 clones, over 90% of which are singletons, and 6.4% rests with the top ten. Sample collection occurred from a patient treated with IRX-2 immunotherapy. The receptor source for this set is a human donor with breast cancer.

The chain joins TRBV6-1 to TRBJ1-1; D gene uncertain. The CDR3 length is 14 residues. V lost 2 bases and J lost 1, with 8 bases in between. Looked up from germline, CDR1 is MNHNS and CDR2 is SASEGT. DNA for the CDR3: TGTGCCAGCAGTGAACTGGCGGCGAACACTGAAGCTTTCTTT. This gives the protein CASSELAANTEAFF.

The rearrangement uses TRBV19 and TRBJ1-1; the match to TRBD1 covers 7 bases. The junction had 3 bases not matched to a gene; V was cut back by 3 bases and J by 5 bases. This CDR3 has 13 amino acids. Germline V gene data show CDR1 as LNHDA and CDR2 as SQIVND (reference sequence). CDR3 DNA: TGTGCCAGTAGTATGACAGGGAGGACTGAAGCTTTCTTT. It is translated as CASSMTGRTEAFF. Using reference TRBV19 and TRBJ1-1 for the parts outside the CDR3, the full variable domain is DGGITQSPKYLFRKEGQNVTLSCEQNLNHDAMYWYRQDPGQGLRLIYYSQIVNDFQKGDIAEGYSVSREKKESFPLTVTSAQKNPTAFYLCASSMTGRTEAFFGQGTRLTVV.

J is TRBJ1-5 and V is TRBV28; D gene uncertain. Between the trimmed V and J ends, which lost 3 bases and 7 bases, there was a span of 7 bases. The CDR3 runs 12 residues. Germline V CDR1 and CDR2: MDHEN, SYDVKM. CDR3 region: CASSFYRQPQHF. The CDR3 nucleotides read TGTGCCAGCAGTTTCTACCGCCAGCCCCAGCATTTT.

The rearrangement uses TRBV4-1 and TRBJ1-5, with 10 bases fitting TRBD1. CDR1 and CDR2 from the germline V gene are MGHRA and YSYEKL. This CDR3 has 15 residues. J gave up 5 bases and V 3 bases, and 4 bases lay outside the gene matches. The CDR3 loop is CASSHLGQGDQPQHF. The CDR3 DNA follows: TGCGCCAGCAGCCACCTCGGACAGGGGGATCAGCCCCAGCATTTT.

V usage is TRBV19 and J usage is TRBJ1-2; D call uncertain. This CDR3 has 13 residues. Germline assignment: CDR1 LNHDA and CDR2 SQIVND (reference sequence). With 4 bases removed from V and 4 bases from J, the gap between germline ends came to 10 bases. The CDR3 loop is CASSTGRGYGYTF. CDR3 DNA: TGTGCCAGTAGTACGGGTCGAGGCTATGGCTACACCTTC.

The chain recombines TRBV19 with TRBJ2-3; D not certain. Per the germline V gene, CDR1 is LNHDA and CDR2 is SQIVND (reference sequence). This CDR3 is 15 amino acids long. V lost 6 bases to trimming and J lost 5 bases, with 18 bases between them. The CDR3 DNA is TGTGCCAGTAGGATCGCAGTCAGAAGTGTAGATACGCAGTATTTT. Translation gives CASRIAVRSVDTQYF.

V gene TRBV6-6 combines with J gene TRBJ1-1; D gene uncertain. Trimming removed 5 bases at V and 2 bases at J, with 9 bases between. This CDR3 is 13 amino acids long. In germline, CDR1 is MNHNY, CDR2 SVGAGI (reference sequence). CDR3 sequence: CASSTQANTEAFF. CDR3 in DNA: TGTGCCAGCAGTACCCAGGCCAACACTGAAGCTTTCTTT.

This sequence joins TRBV9 and TRBJ2-1; 7 nucleotides line up with TRBD1. The CDR3 extends over 12 amino acids. Unmatched junction bases numbered 1, after V lost 2 bases and J lost 8 bases. Germline assignment: CDR1 SGDLS and CDR2 YYNGEE. This chain's CDR3 is CASSVDRDEQFF. The DNA for the CDR3 is TGTGCCAGCAGCGTCGACAGGGATGAGCAGTTCTTC.

The chain has TRBV5-6 and TRBJ2-3; maybe TRBD2 (5 bases). CDR1 and CDR2 from the germline V gene are SGHDT and YYEEEE. The CDR3 length is 17 residues. Trimming stripped 2 bases from V and 4 bases from J, with 20 bases between. In DNA, the CDR3 is TGTGCCAGCAGCTTAGATCCCGGAGCGGAAAGTTCAGATACGCAGTATTTT. This sequence encodes CASSLDPGAESSDTQYF.

The CDR3 nucleotides read TGTGCCAGTAGTATCGCCAGCCACTATGGCTACACCTTC. It encodes CASSIASHYGYTF. This chain links TRBV19 with TRBJ1-2; D not certain. Germline CDR1 and CDR2: LNHDA and SQIVND (reference sequence). V lost 3 bases to trimming and J lost 3 bases, with 8 bases between them. The CDR3 runs to 13 residues.

The gene calls are TRBV7-9 and TRBJ1-2; no clear D. The CDR3 sequence is 16 residues long. Germline V gives CDR1 SEHNR, CDR2 FQNEAQ (reference sequence). V lost 3 bases and J lost 5, with 19 bases in between. DNA for the CDR3: TGTGCCAGCAGCTTGGATCGGACTGCCCGACTTTATGGCTACACCTTC. The encoded protein is CASSLDRTARLYGYTF.